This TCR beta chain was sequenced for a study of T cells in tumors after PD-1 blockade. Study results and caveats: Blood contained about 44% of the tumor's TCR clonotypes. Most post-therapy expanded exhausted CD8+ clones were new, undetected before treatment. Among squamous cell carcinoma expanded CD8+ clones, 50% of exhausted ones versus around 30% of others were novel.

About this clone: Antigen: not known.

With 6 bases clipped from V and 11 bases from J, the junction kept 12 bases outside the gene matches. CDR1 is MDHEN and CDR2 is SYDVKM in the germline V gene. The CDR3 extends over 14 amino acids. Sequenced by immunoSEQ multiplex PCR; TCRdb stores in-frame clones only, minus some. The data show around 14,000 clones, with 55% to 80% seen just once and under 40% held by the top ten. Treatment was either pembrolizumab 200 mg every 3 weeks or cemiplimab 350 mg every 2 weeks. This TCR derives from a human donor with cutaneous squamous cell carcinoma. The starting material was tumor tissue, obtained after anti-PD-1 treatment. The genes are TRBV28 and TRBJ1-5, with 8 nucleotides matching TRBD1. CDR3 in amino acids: CASSAQGALWAQHF. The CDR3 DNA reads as TGTGCCAGCAGCGCTCAGGGGGCATTATGGGCCCAGCATTTT.